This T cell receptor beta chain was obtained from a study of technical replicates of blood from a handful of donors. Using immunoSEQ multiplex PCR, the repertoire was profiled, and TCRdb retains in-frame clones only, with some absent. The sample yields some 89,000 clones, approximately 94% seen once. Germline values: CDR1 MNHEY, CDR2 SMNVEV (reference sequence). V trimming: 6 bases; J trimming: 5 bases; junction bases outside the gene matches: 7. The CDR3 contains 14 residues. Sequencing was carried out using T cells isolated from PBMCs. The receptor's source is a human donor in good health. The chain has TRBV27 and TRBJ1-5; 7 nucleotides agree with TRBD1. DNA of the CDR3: TGTGCCAGCAGCCAAGACAGGGCCGATCAGCCCCAGCATTTT. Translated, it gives CASSQDRADQPQHF.